This T cell receptor beta chain comes out of a study of sequential checkpoint blockade in melanoma. This table comes from immunoSEQ multiplex PCR, and its TCRdb copy is limited to in-frame clones, with some not included. This repertoire shows under 15,000 clones, 70% to 85% found once; its top ten account for 20% to 30%. The treatment was: randomized to nivolumab then ipilimumab (arm A) or the reverse (arm B). V shed 5 bases and J 1 base; nucleotides not matched to a gene: 2. The CDR3 runs to 13 residues. The germline V gene has CDR1 MNHNY and CDR2 SVGAGI (reference sequence). The clonotype was recovered from a human donor with melanoma. Material: CD8+ T cells sorted from blood (inferred from file names), obtained from a patient given nivolumab and ipilimumab in sequence. The chain has TRBV6-6 and TRBJ2-7; TRBD1 aligns across 7 bases. The CDR3 region is CASSRDRSYEQYF. The CDR3 region has the DNA TGTGCCAGCAGTCGGGACAGATCCTACGAGCAGTACTTC.